The 20 T cell receptor beta chains below all came from one sample that was sequenced in a study of blood T cell repertoires in COVID-19. Method: immunoSEQ multiplex PCR; TCRdb's copy keeps in-frame clones and lacks some. The sample holds fewer than 180,000 clones, around 87% seen once. Sequences were obtained from peripheral blood. The receptors here all came from an older woman with active or convalescent COVID-19.

The chain employs TRBV4-3 and TRBJ2-1, with D possibly matching TRBD2 (7 bases). The CDR3 has 15 amino acids. In germline, CDR1 is LGHNA, CDR2 YSLEER. The V end was cut by 4 bases, the J end by 6 bases, with 16 bases between. CDR3 amino acids: CASSPYGGAPNEQFF. CDR3 DNA: TGCGCCAGCAGCCCATATGGGGGGGCTCCCAATGAGCAGTTCTTC.

The chain carries TRBV7-8 and TRBJ1-2, with 9 positions matching TRBD1. CDR3 size: 14 residues. Germline-derived CDR1 and CDR2 are SGHVS and FQNEAQ. V lost 1 base, J lost 4 bases, and 1 base stayed unmatched. The CDR3 DNA is TGTGCCAGCAGCTTAGGACAGGGGGGCTATGGCTACACCTTC. The encoded protein is CASSLGQGGYGYTF.

The rearrangement joins TRBV20-1 to TRBJ1-1; TRBD1 might be the D (5 bases). CDR1 DFQATT and CDR2 SNEGSKA come from the germline V gene (reference sequence). The CDR3 length is 11 residues. Trimming cost V 3 bases and J 7 bases, with 9 bases left between them. The CDR3 sequence is CSARTENEAFF. CDR3 nucleotides: TGCAGTGCTAGGACAGAGAATGAAGCTTTCTTT.

V usage is TRBV7-9 and J usage is TRBJ1-3; 9 bases are a match to TRBD1. Germline trimming cut 3 bases from V and 4 bases from J; bases unmatched to any gene: 1. Germline CDR1 reads SEHNR; CDR2 reads FQNEAQ (reference sequence). This CDR3 region has 14 residues. The CDR3 loop is CASSLGTGGNTIYF. CDR3 in DNA: TGTGCCAGCAGCTTGGGGACAGGGGGAAACACCATATATTTT. The complete variable domain, with remaining parts taken from reference TRBV7-9 and TRBJ1-3, reads DTGVSQNPRHKITKRGQNVTFRCDPISEHNRLYWYRQTLGQGPEFLTYFQNEAQLEKSRLLSDRFSAERPKGSFSTLEIQRTEQGDSAMYLCASSLGTGGNTIYFGEGSWLTVV.

This chain links TRBV19 with TRBJ1-5, with 7 bases matching TRBD1. CDR3 size: 16 residues. The junction had 7 bases not matched to a gene; V was cut back by 1 base and J by 4 bases. Germline V gene sequence: CDR1 LNHDA, CDR2 SQIVND (reference sequence). The CDR3 sequence: CASSIVWGQLNQPQHF. Written as DNA, the CDR3 is TGTGCCAGTAGTATAGTGTGGGGACAGTTAAATCAGCCCCAGCATTTT.

The chain employs TRBV28 and TRBJ1-2; 7 bases align to TRBD1. Trimming removed 7 bases from V and 2 bases from J; junction bases left unmatched: 13. From germline, CDR1 is MDHEN and CDR2 SYDVKM. The length of the CDR3 is 16 residues. The CDR3 region has the DNA TGTGCCAGCACCCTTACCGCGGGCAGGGGGAACTATGGCTACACCTTC. Translation gives CASTLTAGRGNYGYTF.

The table lists this clone with a count of one. This rearrangement joins TRBV7-2 to TRBJ2-4; 7 bases match TRBD1. Germline V gene lookup returns CDR1 SGHTA and CDR2 FQGNSA. The CDR3 has 14 residues. Trimming took 5 bases from V and 3 from J; bases not matched to a gene: 4. The CDR3 region is CASSRDRVKNIQYF. CDR3 sequence (DNA): TGTGCCAGCAGCCGTGACAGGGTCAAAAACATTCAGTACTTC.

The chain has TRBV3-1 (or the pseudogene TRBV3-2) and TRBJ2-7; 9 bases fit TRBD1. Trimming took 6 bases from V and 6 from J; bases not matched to a gene: 3. Germline V gives CDR1 LGHDT, CDR2 YNNKEL (reference sequence). This CDR3 has 12 amino acids. The DNA of the CDR3 is TGTGCCAGCAGTCGGACAGGGGCCGAGCAGTACTTC. Its protein product is CASSRTGAEQYF.

The chain employs TRBV10-3 and TRBJ1-2; 12 bases fit TRBD1. Germline V lookup: CDR1 ENHRY, CDR2 SYGVKD. The CDR3 extends over 14 amino acids. Trimming removed 2 bases from V and 6 bases from J; junction bases left unmatched: 1. The CDR3 is CAISEGDRGHGYTF. CDR3 bases: TGTGCCATCAGTGAGGGGGACAGGGGGCATGGCTACACCTTC.

The CDR3 reads CASTLKGSPEQYF. CDR3 DNA: TGCGCCAGCACCCTCAAGGGGTCCCCCGAGCAGTACTTC. The chain couples TRBV5-1 to TRBJ2-7; D perhaps matches TRBD1 (5 bases). Trimming stripped 6 bases from V and 6 bases from J, with 16 bases between. CDR3 length: 13 residues. Germline V CDR1 and CDR2: SGHRS, YFSETQ.

The chain has TRBV18 and TRBJ2-3; 11 bases align to TRBD2. The CDR3 is made up of 18 amino acids. V trimming: 3 bases; J trimming: 0 bases; junction bases outside the gene matches: 8. Germline-derived CDR1 and CDR2 are KGHSH and LQKENI. The CDR3 spells CASSPNAIAGGSTDTQYF. DNA for the CDR3: TGTGCCAGCTCACCGAACGCGATAGCGGGGGGGAGCACAGATACGCAGTATTTT.

This rearrangement joins TRBV7-2 to TRBJ1-5; no clear D. The length of the CDR3 is 13 residues. Between the trimmed V and J ends, which lost 3 bases and 5 bases, there was a span of 8 bases. Per germline, CDR1 SGHTA and CDR2 FQGNSA. CDR3 sequence (DNA): TGTGCCAGCAGCTTTAATAGAGATCAGCCCCAGCATTTT. Translated, it gives CASSFNRDQPQHF.

This clone has a handful of counts. The chain has TRBV6-6 and TRBJ1-1; 10 bases are a match to TRBD1. J gave up 1 base and V 6 bases, and 8 bases lay outside the gene matches. The CDR3 is 16 residues long. In germline, CDR1 is MNHNY, CDR2 SVGAGI (reference sequence). The CDR3: CASSPPGQGRNTEAFF. For the CDR3, the DNA is TGTGCCAGCAGCCCCCCGGGACAGGGGAGGAACACTGAAGCTTTCTTT.

CDR3 sequence (DNA): TGTGCCAGCAGTTTTATAGTGACTCGCGGTGCTTTCTTT. Amino acid sequence: CASSFIVTRGAFF. This chain joins TRBV12-3 or TRBV12-4 and TRBJ1-1; D is unresolved. The CDR3 extends over 13 amino acids. The ends were cut back, 3 bases at V and 11 bases at J, with 16 bases in the middle.

The genes are TRBV19 and TRBJ2-3; D perhaps matches TRBD2 (5 bases). V was trimmed by 6 bases and J by 5 bases, leaving 21 bases between them. The germline V gene has CDR1 LNHDA and CDR2 SQIVND (reference sequence). This CDR3 comprises 16 residues. This CDR3 is CASSQSRPSGGDTQYF. In nucleotides, the CDR3 is TGTGCCAGTAGCCAATCACGACCCTCCGGAGGAGATACGCAGTATTTT.

V is TRBV29-1 and J is TRBJ1-4; 7 bases line up with TRBD1. The CDR3 spans 17 residues. The germline V gene encodes CDR1 SQVTM and CDR2 ANQGSEA. V was pared by 3 bases and J by 3 bases, with 13 bases of the junction left unmatched. The chain's CDR3 is CSVDPKSSGQPNEKLFF. The DNA of the CDR3 is TGCAGCGTTGATCCGAAAAGTTCGGGACAGCCTAATGAAAAACTGTTTTTT. Filled out from reference TRBV29-1 and TRBJ1-4, the complete variable domain reads SAVISQKPSRDICQRGTSLTIQCQVDSQVTMMFWYRQQPGQSLTLIATANQGSEATYESGFVIDKFPISRPNLTFSTLTVSNMSPEDSSIYLCSVDPKSSGQPNEKLFFGSGTQLSVL.

Comment on this clone: One end of the junction varies from germline; a read error may be responsible. The genes are TRBV2 and TRBJ1-4; D uncertain. In germline, CDR1 is SNHLY, CDR2 FYNNEI. CDR3 size: 14 residues. DNA for the CDR3: TGTGCCAGCAGGGAAGGCAGGAATAATGAAAAACTGTTTTTT. It specifies CASREGRNNEKLFF.

This chain connects TRBV9 to TRBJ2-7; TRBD1 matches 8 bases. This CDR3 spans 14 amino acids. The ends lost 0 bases at V and 2 bases at J; junction bases unmatched: 1. The V gene's germline CDR1 is SGDLS and CDR2 YYNGEE. This chain's CDR3 is CASSVATGAYEQYF. The CDR3, as DNA: TGTGCCAGCAGCGTAGCGACAGGGGCCTACGAGCAGTACTTC.

This chain links TRBV19 with TRBJ1-1, with TRBD1 identical over 8 bases. The V gene end was trimmed by 5 bases and the J gene end by 0 bases; junction bases not matched to a gene: 14. CDR3 size: 18 residues. CDR1 and CDR2 from the germline V gene are LNHDA and SQIVND (reference sequence). The CDR3 spells CASSQTRTGRGMNTEAFF. CDR3 bases: TGTGCCAGTAGTCAAACCCGGACAGGGCGGGGGATGAACACTGAAGCTTTCTTT.

The chain links TRBV30 to TRBJ1-2; 7 bases are a match to TRBD1. Unmatched junction bases numbered 3, after V lost 6 bases and J lost 2 bases. The CDR3 spans 12 residues. CDR1 GTSNPN and CDR2 SVGIG come from the germline V gene (reference sequence). CDR3 bases: TGTGCCTGCTTGACAGGGAACTATGGCTACACCTTC. Residues: CACLTGNYGYTF.